The 19 T cell receptor beta chains reported below all come from one sample, sequenced in a study of cytomegalovirus exposure and HLA in healthy donors. This PCR relied on a set of 60 Vbeta primers and 13 Jbeta primers. Profiling relied on immunoSEQ multiplex PCR, and the TCRdb table lists in-frame clones only, not all of them. The top ten clones hold over 5% of a sample with 150,000 to 160,000 clones, around 82% of them seen once. Sequenced sample: PBMCs. The receptors here all came from a woman in her thirties or forties in good health and CMV-seropositive.

This clone was counted once. This chain uses TRBV7-9 with TRBJ1-2, with D hard to call. CDR3 size: 13 residues. V was trimmed by 2 bases and J by 2 bases, leaving 6 bases between them. Per germline, CDR1 SEHNR and CDR2 FQNEAQ (reference sequence). Written as DNA, the CDR3 is TGTGCCAGCAGCTTACTAGCGAACTATGGCTACACCTTC. It codes for CASSLLANYGYTF.

The chain links TRBV15 to TRBJ2-1; D is perhaps TRBD2 (6 bases). The CDR3 length is 14 residues. CDR1 and CDR2 from the germline V gene are LNHNV and YYDKDF (reference sequence). The ends were cut back, 1 base at V and 7 bases at J, with 11 bases in the middle. CDR3 sequence reads: CATSRAGVGNEQFF. The CDR3 region has the DNA TGTGCCACCAGCAGAGCGGGGGTAGGTAATGAGCAGTTCTTC.

The gene calls are TRBV19 and TRBJ2-3; maybe TRBD2 (5 bases). CDR3 size: 12 residues. Trimming removed 7 bases from V and 5 bases from J, with 10 bases in between. Germline assignment: CDR1 LNHDA and CDR2 SQIVND (reference sequence). The CDR3 sequence is CASNQAGDTQYF. The CDR3 bases are TGTGCCAGTAATCAGGCGGGAGATACGCAGTATTTT.

This chain links TRBV27 with TRBJ1-5, with a possible D match to TRBD1 (6 bases). The V gene's germline CDR1 is MNHEY and CDR2 SMNVEV (reference sequence). V was cut by 0 bases and J by 2 bases, with 11 bases left in between. This CDR3 has 16 residues. CDR3 sequence (DNA): TGTGCCAGCAGTTTATCGGCAGGGGACCGCAATCAGCCCCAGCATTTT. The encoded protein is CASSLSAGDRNQPQHF.

This rearrangement joins TRBV5-4 to TRBJ1-2; 9 nucleotides match TRBD1. The V gene end was trimmed by 5 bases and the J gene end by 1 base; junction bases not matched to a gene: 6. The length of the CDR3 is 15 residues. In germline, CDR1 is SGHNT, CDR2 YYREEE (reference sequence). The DNA for the CDR3 is TGTGCCAGCAGACAGGGGGCCATTGATAACTATGGCTACACCTTC. It is translated as CASRQGAIDNYGYTF.

The sample holds one count of this clone. The gene calls are TRBV25-1 and TRBJ2-7, with D uncertain. This CDR3 spans 13 amino acids. The germline CDR1 and CDR2 sequences are MGHDK and SYGVNS. V lost 6 bases to trimming and J lost 5 bases, with 14 bases between them. This CDR3 is CASSEIRQDEQYF. CDR3 bases: TGTGCCAGCAGCGAGATTCGGCAGGACGAGCAGTACTTC.

This rearrangement joins TRBV7-2 to TRBJ2-7; 11 bases are a match to TRBD2. The CDR3 has 16 amino acids. CDR1 and CDR2 (germline): SGHTA, FQGNSA. V lost 5 bases and J lost 2; bases outside the gene matches: 8. Here the CDR3 DNA reads TGTGCCAGCAGCCGACCCCTAGCGGGAGGAGCCTACGAGCAGTACTTC. It specifies CASSRPLAGGAYEQYF.

The chain has TRBV5-1 and TRBJ2-1; 7 positions agree with TRBD2. Germline V gene sequence: CDR1 SGHRS, CDR2 YFSETQ. The CDR3 loop spans 15 amino acids. V gave up 0 bases and J gave up 2 bases; unmatched junction bases: 2. DNA for the CDR3: TGCGCCAGCAGCTTGGGGACTAGTGCCTACAATGAGCAGTTCTTC. Its protein product is CASSLGTSAYNEQFF.

V and J are TRBV7-9 and TRBJ2-7; 14 bases match TRBD2. The V gene's germline CDR1 is SEHNR and CDR2 FQNEAQ (reference sequence). V shed 5 bases and J 3 bases; nucleotides not matched to a gene: 6. This CDR3 is built from 16 residues. The CDR3 DNA reads TGTGCCAGCAGCGTAAGGACTAGCGGGAGGATCTACGAGCAGTACTTC. Translating gives CASSVRTSGRIYEQYF.

This clone appeared a single time. The chain combines TRBV27 with TRBJ2-5, with 10 bases aligning to TRBD2. The V gene end was trimmed by 5 bases and the J gene end by 5 bases; junction bases not matched to a gene: 17. Germline V gene sequence: CDR1 MNHEY, CDR2 SMNVEV (reference sequence). The CDR3 spans 18 residues. This CDR3 reads CASSRPGTSVRRLETQYF. CDR3 coding DNA: TGTGCCAGCAGTCGCCCGGGGACTAGCGTGCGGAGGTTGGAGACCCAGTACTTC.

This chain uses TRBV5-4 with TRBJ2-3; D is unclear. There are 13 residues in the CDR3. Trimming removed 2 bases at V and 3 bases at J, with 7 bases between. The germline V gene has CDR1 SGHNT and CDR2 YYREEE (reference sequence). CDR3 DNA sequence: TGTGCCAGCAGCTTTGAGCCAACAGATACGCAGTATTTT. Translated: CASSFEPTDTQYF. The variable domain in full, with the rest retrieved from reference TRBV5-4 and TRBJ2-3, is ETGVTQSPTHLIKTRGQQVTLRCSSQSGHNTVSWYQQALGQGPQFIFQYYREEENGRGNFPPRFSGLQFPNYSSELNVNALELDDSALYLCASSFEPTDTQYFGPGTRLTVL.

For the CDR3, the DNA is TGTGCCAGTAGTTTAAGGACTAGCGGAGGTACCTACGAGCAGTACTTC. It yields the protein CASSLRTSGGTYEQYF. This chain uses TRBV19 with TRBJ2-7; 10 positions agree with TRBD2. The V gene's germline CDR1 is LNHDA and CDR2 SQIVND (reference sequence). J was trimmed by 2 bases and V by 5 bases; bases with no gene match: 9. The CDR3 is 16 amino acids.

This clone was detected only a few times. The V call is TRBV6-5, the J call TRBJ1-1; 7 bases map to TRBD1. Germline trimming cut 2 bases from V and 10 bases from J; bases unmatched to any gene: 7. Germline V gives CDR1 MNHEY, CDR2 SVGAGI. The CDR3 has 13 amino acids. CDR3 residues: CASSYDVGGLAFF. DNA for the CDR3: TGTGCCAGCAGTTACGATGTAGGGGGCTTAGCTTTCTTT.

With respect to this clone: The junction shows a germline mismatch at one end, possibly a read error. The genes are TRBV15 and TRBJ2-7; 9 bases match TRBD1. This CDR3 comprises 14 residues. Looked up from germline, CDR1 is LNHNV and CDR2 is YYDKDF (reference sequence). In nucleotides, the CDR3 is TGTGCCACCAGCAGATCCAGGGGACAGGGCGGGGTCGACTTC. Encoded protein: CATSRSRGQGGVDF.

The chain combines TRBV5-1 with TRBJ2-3, with 13 bases fitting TRBD2. V dropped 2 bases and J dropped 3; count of bases not matched to a gene: 6. CDR1 SGHRS and CDR2 YFSETQ come from the germline V gene. CDR3 length equals 17 residues. The CDR3 reads CASSFATSGRITDTQYF. CDR3 DNA: TGCGCCAGCAGCTTTGCGACTAGCGGGAGGATAACAGATACGCAGTATTTT.

This clone showed up just once. The chain employs TRBV7-2 and TRBJ2-7, with 9 nucleotides matching TRBD2. The V gene end was trimmed by 5 bases and the J gene end by 3 bases; junction bases not matched to a gene: 8. This CDR3 has 15 amino acids. CDR1 SGHTA and CDR2 FQGNSA come from the germline V gene. The CDR3 here is CASSLRLAANYEQYF. The CDR3 DNA is TGTGCCAGCAGCCTTCGACTAGCGGCTAACTACGAGCAGTACTTC. The full variable domain, in which reference TRBV7-2 and TRBJ2-7 provide the parts outside the CDR3, is GAGVSQSPSNKVTEKGKDVELRCDPISGHTALYWYRQSLGQGLEFLIYFQGNSAPDKSGLPSDRFSAERTGGSVSTLTIQRTQQEDSAVYLCASSLRLAANYEQYFGPGTRLTVT.

The rearrangement joins TRBV28 to TRBJ2-7; no clear D gene. This CDR3 spans 15 amino acids. Per the germline V gene, CDR1 is MDHEN and CDR2 is SYDVKM. Trimming took off 7 bases at V and 2 bases at J, with 18 bases between the two ends. The CDR3 region is CASTRSGLPTYEQYF. The CDR3 nucleotides read TGTGCCAGCACCCGTTCGGGTCTCCCGACCTACGAGCAGTACTTC.

The chain uses TRBV11-3 and TRBJ1-1; D unresolved. The CDR3 is 17 amino acids. Germline CDR1 is SGHNT and CDR2 is YENEEA. Between the trimmed V and J ends, which lost 4 bases and 0 bases, there was a span of 18 bases. CDR3 bases: TGTGCCAGCAGCTCCCAGCGTGGTTTCGGGATGAACACTGAAGCTTTCTTT. Translated: CASSSQRGFGMNTEAFF.

This clone was seen only a few times. J is TRBJ2-7 and V is TRBV20-1; weak D call: TRBD2 (5 bases). Germline V CDR1 and CDR2: DFQATT, SNEGSKA (reference sequence). V lost 6 bases and J 8 bases, leaving 14 bases between the germline ends. The length of the CDR3 is 11 residues. CDR3 in amino acids: CSADGKTKQYF. CDR3 coding DNA: TGCAGTGCCGACGGCAAGACTAAGCAGTACTTC.